This TCR beta chain was sequenced in a study of OX40 agonist ivuxolimab in advanced cancers. With regard to the full study: Ivuxolimab, which targeted the costimulatory receptor OX40 (CD134), was an agonistic, fully human IgG2 monoclonal antibody. The monotherapy dose-escalation portion (N ≈ 52 patients) of the phase I ivuxolimab trial is reported in the paper. Partial responses occurred in three dose-escalation patients, of whom one had hepatocellular carcinoma and two had cutaneous melanoma. In the dose-escalation cohort, approximately 83% of patients were male, and the mean age was approximately 60 years with a range of roughly 20 to 80. Peripheral TCRbeta sequencing was intended to test whether TCR sequence diversity was altered and clonal T-cell expansion was caused by ivuxolimab. Intravenous ivuxolimab was administered to patients every 2 weeks at six dose levels: 0.01, 0.1, 0.3, 1.5, 3 and 10 mg/kg. Prior anti-PD-1, anti-PD-L1 or anti-CTLA-4 therapy was permitted, and checkpoint inhibitors had been received by 30% to 40% of dose-escalation patients. Among the roughly 52 dose-escalation patients, roughly 20 had hepatocellular carcinoma, some 15 melanoma, 9 renal cell carcinoma and 9 head and neck cancer.

Patients with a history of autoimmune disease or receiving systemic immunosuppression were excluded from the trial. In every dose cohort, peripheral blood was drawn for TCR sequencing at baseline, cycle 4 day 1, and cycle 7 day 1. Samples were obtained from an open-label, multicenter, first-in-human phase I dose-escalation trial of ivuxolimab. Adults with locally advanced or metastatic melanoma, renal cell, hepatocellular, or head and neck squamous cell carcinoma were enrolled in the trial. CD4+ and CD8+ T cells were sorted separately from peripheral blood before TCR sequencing. Genomic DNA was extracted from sorted cells for sequencing of the TCRbeta CDR3 region. The immunoSEQ Assay was used to sequence the TCRbeta CDR3 regions. Here the immuneACCESS table is served through TCRdb, limited to in-frame sequences with V and J called. Missing clones are a known gap in these copies; in checked studies unresolved V genes cover under half, and the rest lacks a known reason. Present in this sample are approximately 43,000 clones, around nine tenths of which were seen just once. Of the sample, around 33% is held by the ten largest clones.

Study-wide findings and limitations: At doses from 0.1 to 3.0 mg/kg, clonal expansion was seen in both CD4+ and CD8+ blood T cells between baseline and week 6. After ivuxolimab, expanded clones were on average more numerous among CD8+ T cells than among CD4+ T cells. In the 0.1-3.0 mg/kg groups, partial responders had among the lowest normalized peripheral clonal expansion, particularly in CD8+ T cells. Low levels of normalized T-cell clonal expansion were also shown by some nonresponding patients. Which antigens the clonally expanded peripheral T cells were specific for was not determined.

Comments on this clone: Which antigen it targets is not known. There are no base qualities to consult, and no much larger clone falls within one base.

V loses 6 bases of germline sequence and J loses 4 bases, and the interval between the two ends is 10 bases. Counted from cysteine to phenylalanine, this CDR3 has 13 amino acids. The sequence is cut down to CDR3 DNA, 39 bases in frame from base 1. The germline V gene sets CDR1 to MNHEY and CDR2 to SVGAGI. The chain couples TRBV6-5 to TRBJ2-1; the D gene lacks a confident call. The source of this sequence is an adult with an advanced solid tumor such as melanoma, head and neck, liver or kidney cancer. The specimen comprised CD4+ or CD8+ T cells sorted from blood, sampled in a trial of the OX40 agonist ivuxolimab. The DNA reads TGTGCCAGCAGAAGACTGGATTACAATGAGCAGTTCTTC. Its product reads: CASRRLDYNEQFF.